Each of the 21 T cell receptor beta chains below was sequenced from the same sample in a study of blood T cell repertoires in COVID-19. TCRdb's table, derived via immunoSEQ multiplex PCR, lists solely in-frame clones and lacks some. In the table there are about 160,000 clones, under 85% of which are singletons. Sequenced sample: peripheral blood. The receptor source for this set is a woman aged 80 or over with acute or convalescent COVID-19.

This clone came up once. This chain uses TRBV6-6 with TRBJ2-3, with D possibly being TRBD1 (5 bases). The ends were cut back, 5 bases at V and 0 bases at J, with 15 bases in the middle. Germline V CDR1 and CDR2: MNHNY, SVGAGI (reference sequence). This CDR3 is built from 16 residues. The CDR3 is CASSRGSEPSTDTQYF. The CDR3 nucleotides read TGTGCCAGCAGTAGGGGATCGGAACCTAGCACAGATACGCAGTATTTT.

A single count supports this clone. The chain joins TRBV11-2 to TRBJ1-2; D is unresolved. Germline CDR1 is SGHAT and CDR2 is FQNNGV. The CDR3 is made up of 14 amino acids. V was pared by 1 base and J by 1 base, with 7 bases between. CDR3 DNA sequence: TGTGCCAGCAGCTTAGCCGGGATTAACTATGGCTACACCTTC. Its translation is CASSLAGINYGYTF.

The chain uses TRBV4-3 and TRBJ2-5; D ambiguous. Germline assignment: CDR1 LGHNA and CDR2 YSLEER. V shed 1 base and J shed 5 bases, with 11 bases lying between them. CDR3 length: 14 amino acids. The CDR3 sequence is CASSQGVEAETQYF. Here the CDR3 DNA reads TGCGCCAGCAGCCAAGGCGTAGAGGCGGAGACCCAGTACTTC.

The rearrangement links TRBV7-2 to TRBJ1-2; D call uncertain. The germline CDR1 and CDR2 sequences are SGHTA and FQGNSA. There are 13 residues in the CDR3. V shed 1 base and J shed 7 bases, with 10 bases lying between them. The CDR3 coding sequence is TGTGCCAGCAGCTTAGTTGGCGGAGCTGGCTACACCTTC. Translated: CASSLVGGAGYTF.

The V gene is TRBV7-9, the J gene TRBJ2-7; 8 positions agree with TRBD1. With V trimmed by 3 bases and J by 4 bases, 5 bases remained unmatched. The germline V gene encodes CDR1 SEHNR and CDR2 FQNEAQ (reference sequence). The CDR3 runs to 14 residues. The CDR3, as DNA: TGTGCCAGCAGCTTGACAGGGGCCGCTTACGAGCAGTACTTC. It codes for CASSLTGAAYEQYF.

This clone has a handful of counts. V usage is TRBV7-8 and J usage is TRBJ1-2; D uncertain. The V and J ends lost 3 bases and 2 bases respectively, with 7 bases between them. There are 13 residues in the CDR3. Germline V lookup: CDR1 SGHVS, CDR2 FQNEAQ. The CDR3 is CASSFGGNYGYTF. The CDR3 DNA reads as TGTGCCAGCAGCTTTGGAGGGAACTATGGCTACACCTTC. Using reference TRBV7-8 and TRBJ1-2 for the parts outside the CDR3, the full variable domain is GAGVSQSPRYKVAKRGQDVALRCDPISGHVSLFWYQQALGQGPEFLTYFQNEAQLDKSGLPSDRFFAERPEGSVSTLKIQRTQQEDSAVYLCASSFGGNYGYTFGSGTRLTVV.

The rearrangement joins TRBV29-1 to TRBJ1-2; tentative D call: TRBD1 (5 bases). Between the trimmed V and J ends, which lost 4 bases and 3 bases, there was a span of 12 bases. CDR1 and CDR2 from the germline V gene are SQVTM and ANQGSEA. The CDR3 contains 13 residues. CDR3 coding DNA: TGCAGCGTTGGGCAGGGAACTGACTATGGCTACACCTTC. Protein product: CSVGQGTDYGYTF.

The chain has TRBV9 and TRBJ1-2; the D gene is possibly TRBD1 (6 bases). Trimming removed 0 bases from V and 6 bases from J, with 18 bases in between. The length of the CDR3 is 16 residues. The germline V gene encodes CDR1 SGDLS and CDR2 YYNGEE. CDR3 sequence reads: CASSVGAGAGANGYTF. The DNA of the CDR3 is TGTGCCAGCAGCGTAGGGGCAGGGGCAGGGGCTAATGGCTACACCTTC.

CDR3 in DNA: TGTGCCAGCAGTGAAGGTGGGACAGGGGCCTATGGCTACACCTTC. It codes for CASSEGGTGAYGYTF. The chain joins TRBV6-1 to TRBJ1-2; 10 bases line up with TRBD1. The J segment lost 4 bases and the V segment lost 1 base, leaving 3 bases of the junction unmatched. CDR3 size: 15 residues. Per the germline V gene, CDR1 is MNHNS and CDR2 is SASEGT.

The chain carries TRBV29-1 and TRBJ1-2; D possibly corresponds to TRBD1 (5 bases). Germline-derived CDR1 and CDR2 are SQVTM and ANQGSEA. This CDR3 region has 15 residues. V was pared by 6 bases and J by 5 bases, with 22 bases between. The CDR3 nucleotides are TGCAGCGTCCAATTCTCGGGCCGTAAGGGGTATGGCTACACCTTC. It codes for CSVQFSGRKGYGYTF.

The chain combines TRBV3-1 (or the pseudogene TRBV3-2) with TRBJ2-1, with no clear D. Germline V gives CDR1 LGHDT, CDR2 YNNKEL (reference sequence). The CDR3 runs 12 residues. The V gene lost 3 bases and the J gene lost 8 bases, with 8 bases spanning the gap. CDR3 nucleotide sequence: TGTGCCAGCAGCCACACGGTACATGAGCAGTTCTTC. This gives the protein CASSHTVHEQFF.

This sequence joins TRBV18 and TRBJ1-5; TRBD1 aligns across 9 bases. The CDR3 loop spans 16 amino acids. Germline values: CDR1 KGHSH, CDR2 LQKENI. Germline trimming cut 3 bases from V and 4 bases from J; bases unmatched to any gene: 7. Written as DNA, the CDR3 is TGTGCCAGCTCACCGGGGACCGGGACAGGGAATCAGCCCCAGCATTTT. Its protein product is CASSPGTGTGNQPQHF.

This clone was counted a single time. The rearrangement links TRBV20-1 to TRBJ2-5; 9 positions match TRBD1. V gave up 6 bases and J gave up 1 base; unmatched junction bases: 18. Looked up from germline, CDR1 is DFQATT and CDR2 is SNEGSKA (reference sequence). The CDR3 is 18 amino acids. CDR3 sequence: CSASRLQGARIGQETQYF. The CDR3 DNA sequence: TGCAGTGCCAGTAGATTACAGGGGGCGCGGATAGGCCAAGAGACCCAGTACTTC.

V usage is TRBV7-8 and J usage is TRBJ2-7, with 7 nucleotides matching TRBD2. Germline CDR1 and CDR2: SGHVS and FQNEAQ. Losses at the gene ends were 5 bases for V and 1 base for J; bases not matched to a gene: 5. The CDR3 consists of 14 residues. The CDR3 DNA sequence: TGTGCCAGCAGCCCGTCGGGGGGTTCCTACGAGCAGTACTTC. This translates into CASSPSGGSYEQYF.

The chain uses TRBV7-9 and TRBJ1-2; 8 bases align to TRBD1. The V and J ends lost 10 bases and 2 bases, in that order; junction bases with no gene match: 9. CDR3 size: 14 residues. The V gene's germline CDR1 is SEHNR and CDR2 FQNEAQ (reference sequence). The CDR3 DNA sequence: TGTGCCACCATGGACAGGGAGAAAAACTATGGCTACACCTTC. It is translated as CATMDREKNYGYTF.

The V gene is TRBV19, the J gene TRBJ1-5; no clear D. This CDR3 region has 15 residues. Germline loops: CDR1 LNHDA, CDR2 SQIVND (reference sequence). Trimming took 3 bases from V and 1 from J, leaving 10 bases between them. The CDR3 here is CASSIWRGSNQPQHF. In nucleotides, the CDR3 is TGTGCCAGTAGTATCTGGAGAGGGAGCAATCAGCCCCAGCATTTT.

This rearrangement joins TRBV7-2 to TRBJ2-7; a possible D gene is TRBD1 (5 bases). This CDR3 is built from 14 residues. V lost 5 bases and J lost 5, with 16 bases in between. Germline-derived CDR1 and CDR2 are SGHTA and FQGNSA. CDR3 in DNA: TGTGCCAGCAGCCCCACCTGGGGCCGTGACGAGCAGTACTTC. Its protein is CASSPTWGRDEQYF.

The rearrangement uses TRBV18 and TRBJ1-2; no clear D gene. CDR3 size: 15 residues. Trimming took off 3 bases at V and 7 bases at J, with 18 bases between the two ends. Germline CDR1 reads KGHSH; CDR2 reads LQKENI. As DNA, the CDR3 is TGTGCCAGCTCACCCGAAGGGAAGGTCGGGATTGGCTACACCTTC. Translating gives CASSPEGKVGIGYTF.

The chain is built from TRBV3-1 (or the pseudogene TRBV3-2) and TRBJ1-4; maybe TRBD1 (5 bases). The CDR3 contains 14 residues. Germline-derived CDR1 and CDR2 are LGHDT and YNNKEL (reference sequence). V dropped 2 bases and J dropped 6 bases, with 10 bases sitting between them. The CDR3 DNA reads TGTGCCAGCAGCCAACGCGGAGGGGATGAAAAACTGTTTTTT. Translated, it gives CASSQRGGDEKLFF.

The chain joins TRBV19 to TRBJ2-2, with D possibly matching TRBD1 (6 bases). In germline, CDR1 is LNHDA, CDR2 SQIVND (reference sequence). The CDR3 covers 14 residues. Between the trimmed V and J ends, which lost 6 bases and 5 bases, there was a span of 13 bases. Here the CDR3 reads CASSQGQTTGELFF. Here the CDR3 DNA reads TGTGCCAGTAGCCAAGGACAGACGACCGGGGAGCTGTTTTTT. Supplemented by reference TRBV19 and TRBJ2-2, the full variable domain reads DGGITQSPKYLFRKEGQNVTLSCEQNLNHDAMYWYRQDPGQGLRLIYYSQIVNDFQKGDIAEGYSVSREKKESFPLTVTSAQKNPTAFYLCASSQGQTTGELFFGEGSRLTVL.

J is TRBJ2-7 and V is TRBV10-3; 9 bases agree with TRBD1. CDR1 and CDR2 from the germline V gene are ENHRY and SYGVKD. This CDR3 is built from 14 residues. J gave up 2 bases and V 6 bases, and 5 bases lay outside the gene matches. CDR3 DNA sequence: TGTGCCATCAGGCAGGACAGGGGAGCCTACGAGCAGTACTTC. Amino acids: CAIRQDRGAYEQYF.